The source of this TCR delta chain is a study of Vδ1+ human thymocytes. Study-level results: Approximately 20% of thymic delta-chain sequences were Vdelta2, with few Vdelta3, unlike blood Vdelta1+ controls. Bulk repertoire data may be misinterpreted because of unexpected Vdelta2 sequences. Highly polyclonal TRG and TRD repertoires with Gaussian CDR3 length distributions appeared in thymus.

Trimming took 0 bases from V and 5 from J; bases not matched to a gene: 19. The germline V gene has CDR1 TSWWSYY and CDR2 QGS. The CDR3 contains 20 residues. Sequences come from RNA converted to cDNA by reverse transcription. The CDR3 regions were amplified by multiplex PCR from V-gene primers to a constant-region primer. TCRdb reapplied CATT to the multiplex PCR reads. The sample yields over 45,000 delta-chain clones, more than 12% seen once. In its sample, this clone was seen once. The antigen remains undetermined. The sorted cells were CD3+ Vdelta1+ Vdelta2- thymocytes from alphabeta-depleted thymus.

Sequenced sample: Vdelta1+ gamma-delta thymocytes from the thymus. Subset described: FACS-sorted CD3+ TCRalphabeta- TCRVdelta1+ TCRVdelta2- thymocytes. The chain joins TRDV1 to TRDJ1, with TRDD3 matching over 9 bases. This receptor was obtained from a girl less than two years old who had congenital heart surgery. The CDR3 protein is CALGELPPRWYWGTLDKLIF. The CDR3 bases are TGTGCTCTTGGGGAACTCCCTCCGAGATGGTACTGGGGGACGTTAGATAAACTCATCTTT.